This TCR beta chain was documented in a study of CD8+CD57+ T cells in acquired aplastic anemia (dated by TCRdb to the late 2010s). Broadly, across the study: On average, sorted CD4+ and CD8+ cells yielded 3.2 ug of extracted DNA, with a range of about 0.18 to 27.4 ug. A CD8+CD57+ expansion meant a frequency higher than the mean frequency seen in healthy subjects. What the study reported, not specific to this receptor: CD8+ Simpson's diversity did not differ significantly between patients and healthy controls (P=0.060). Although roughly 29 CD8+ CDR3 sequences were shared by patients and controls, these sequences appeared highly expressed in patients and within the immunodominant clones of patients.

Profiling of TCR beta VDJ combinations and CDR3 sequences used genomic DNA as the template. TCR repertoire sequencing was run on an Illumina HiSeq 2000. On the authors' methods: TRBV/TRBJ rearrangement plots, CDR3 size and DJ length profiles, and Simpson's diversity index were used to evaluate the repertoires. The most abundant DNA sequence in the deep sequencing data was defined as the immunodominant clone. CDR3 amino acid sequences were checked for sharing across subjects and were also compared against the VDJdb database and published repertoires. The public sequencing data were trimmed at Q25 with fastp and processed into clonotypes with MiXCR by TCRdb, which kept only in-frame beta chains. CDR3 protein duplicates are merged, each entry listing the most common genes and DNA. The V and J calls here are based on TCRdb, not the publication. For this sample the table gives some 170,000 distinct CDR3 sequences, of which around 50% were detected only once. Jointly, the top ten make up more than 0.85% of the sample.

The CDR3, cysteine through phenylalanine, is 15 amino acids long. The retained sequence is limited to the CDR3, 45 bases, with the frame set at the first base. V sheds 7 bases and J sheds 2 bases, leaving 16 bases between their ends. Via the germline V gene (reference sequence), CDR1 is SGHAT and CDR2 FQDESV. Flow cytometry had shown CD8+CD57+ cell expansion in the patients selected for sequencing. Severe acquired aplastic anemia was diagnosed in all patients according to International Study of Aplastic Anemia and Agranulocytosis and Camitta criteria. At the time blood was sampled, none of the patients had received any therapy. In the study, sorted CD4+ and CD8+ blood T cells from patients with severe aplastic anemia and from healthy subjects underwent deep sequencing of TCR repertoires. Patients were enrolled under clinicaltrials.gov protocols 00001620, 01623167, 00001397, 00071045, 00081523 and 00961064 in the USA. Ficoll-Paque density gradient centrifugation was used to isolate peripheral blood mononuclear cells. Before DNA extraction, CD4+ and CD8+ T cells were sorted by FACS or by magnetic beads.

A word on this clonotype: No antigen is known for it. No much larger clone exists at a distance of one base, and base qualities are not known.

The TCR sequence derives from a human donor with aplastic anemia. Sequenced: sorted CD4+, CD8+, or CD8+CD57+ T cells (not recorded which) from PBMCs. Recombination linked TRBV11-1 to TRBJ2-3, with the D gene call left open. The CDR3: CASNPAGTITDTQYF. The DNA reads as follows: TGTGCCAGCAACCCCGCAGGTACCATCACAGATACGCAGTATTTT.